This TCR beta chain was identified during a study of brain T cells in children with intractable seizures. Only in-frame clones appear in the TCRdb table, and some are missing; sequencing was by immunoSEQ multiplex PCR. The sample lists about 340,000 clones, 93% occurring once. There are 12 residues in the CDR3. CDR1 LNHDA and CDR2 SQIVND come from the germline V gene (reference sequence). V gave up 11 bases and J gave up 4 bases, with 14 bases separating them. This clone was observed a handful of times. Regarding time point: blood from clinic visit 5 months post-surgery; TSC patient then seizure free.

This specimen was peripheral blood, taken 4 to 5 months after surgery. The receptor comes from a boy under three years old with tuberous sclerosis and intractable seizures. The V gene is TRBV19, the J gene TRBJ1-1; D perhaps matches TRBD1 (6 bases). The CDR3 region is CAGGGFGTEAFF. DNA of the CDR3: TGTGCCGGGGGGGGCTTCGGCACTGAAGCTTTCTTT. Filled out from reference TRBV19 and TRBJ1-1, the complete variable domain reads DGGITQSPKYLFRKEGQNVTLSCEQNLNHDAMYWYRQDPGQGLRLIYYSQIVNDFQKGDIAEGYSVSREKKESFPLTVTSAQKNPTAFYLCAGGGFGTEAFFGQGTRLTVV.